This T cell receptor beta chain was observed in a study of cytomegalovirus exposure and HLA in healthy donors. With regard to this clone: Its antigen is still unknown.

Sequenced by immunoSEQ multiplex PCR; TCRdb stores in-frame clones only, minus some. The sample includes hundreds of thousands of clones, about nine tenths seen only once; the top ten take 2%. Overall study findings and caveats: The study listed approximately 160 cytomegalovirus-associated TCR beta chains. With high specificity and sensitivity, the classifier reportedly diagnosed cytomegalovirus status. In vitro testing confirmed a few CMV-associated chains as specific for CMV antigens.

The sequence came from a woman under 30 in good health and CMV-seropositive. Input material: PBMCs.

CDR3 in amino acids: CASSLATSGSETQYF. Here the CDR3 DNA reads TGTGCCAGCAGCTTGGCGACTAGCGGGAGCGAGACCCAGTACTTC. The chain has TRBV7-3 and TRBJ2-5; 12 bases line up with TRBD2. With V trimmed by 3 bases and J by 5 bases, 4 bases remained unmatched. CDR1 is SGHTA and CDR2 is FQGTGA in the germline V gene. The CDR3 spans 15 residues.